This T cell receptor (beta chain) was sequenced for a study of low-dose radiotherapy and immunotherapy resistance in tumors. As for the study in general: Cohort 2 received 1 Gy per fraction every two weeks, totaling 13 Gy over 26 weeks. Intravenous cyclophosphamide at 200 mg/m2 preceded radiation and immunotherapy by one day, every two weeks.

The CDR3 contains 11 residues. The V end was cut by 2 bases, the J end by 2 bases, with 0 bases between. CDR1 and CDR2 from the germline V gene are MDHEN and SYDVKM. TRAV and TRBV primers primed cDNA for both TCRalpha and TCRbeta. TCR amplification used 20 PCR cycles, a constant-region primer and a V-primer adapter. The mRNA which had been isolated was amplified by in vitro transcription. TCRdb re-called the reads with MiXCR, one entry per CDR3 protein. The sample lists roughly 39,000 distinct CDR3 sequences; 31% were seen once. This sample's time point: before trial treatment. Every donor was treated with nivolumab, ipilimumab, aspirin, low-dose cyclophosphamide and also low-dose radiotherapy.

This clonotype was obtained from a male donor with gallbladder cancer. The rearrangement joins TRBV28 to TRBJ1-2; D is ambiguous. Sequencing used PBMCs, obtained before treatment. The CDR3 protein is CASSLNYGYTF. CDR3 nucleotide sequence: TGTGCCAGCAGTTTAAACTATGGCTACACCTTC.